This T cell receptor (beta chain) is from a study of cytomegalovirus exposure and HLA in healthy donors. In the case of this clone: The antigen remains undetermined.

Germline V gives CDR1 SGHNT, CDR2 YYREEE (reference sequence). This CDR3 is built from 15 residues. Between the trimmed V and J ends, which lost 0 bases and 6 bases, there was a span of 13 bases. The PCR contained 60 Vbeta and 13 Jbeta primers. Profiling relied on immunoSEQ multiplex PCR, and the TCRdb table lists in-frame clones only, not all of them. The table has approximately 190,000 clones, roughly 90% seen once. The study's findings and limits: In vitro testing confirmed three CMV-associated chains as specific for CMV antigens.

This sequence joins TRBV5-4 and TRBJ2-1; TRBD1 might be the D (6 bases). Sequenced material: PBMCs. The source is a boy aged 2 to 10 in good health and CMV-seronegative. CDR3 sequence: CASSLGGQSINEQFF. The CDR3 DNA is TGTGCCAGCAGCTTGGGGGGGCAGAGTATCAATGAGCAGTTCTTC.